A single sample is the source of the 26 T cell receptor beta chains below, sequenced in a study of shared clonotypes between healthy human individuals. Clones were sequenced by immunoSEQ multiplex PCR, and TCRdb holds only the in-frame ones, with some missing. Among 2.5 million or so clones, around nine tenths were seen once, and the ten largest hold more than 0.12%. The sample was naive CD4+ T cells sorted from blood. Subset specified: CD45RA+ positively selected. The origin of the receptors is a man between 18 and 35 years old in good health.

The chain couples TRBV19 to TRBJ2-6; 7 nucleotides agree with TRBD1. Germline V gene lookup returns CDR1 LNHDA and CDR2 SQIVND (reference sequence). The CDR3 loop spans 19 amino acids. With 6 bases clipped from V and 1 base from J, the junction kept 15 bases outside the gene matches. Here the CDR3 DNA reads TGTGCCAGTAGACTCACTACAGGGGAAAAAGGGTCTGGGGCCAACGTCCTGACTTTC. Translating it yields CASRLTTGEKGSGANVLTF.

This chain links TRBV5-8 with TRBJ2-1; D assignment may be TRBD1 or TRBD2 (5 bases each). V lost 4 bases to trimming and J lost 5 bases, with 19 bases between them. The germline V gene encodes CDR1 SGHTS and CDR2 YDEGEE. The CDR3 runs 16 residues. CDR3 amino acids: CASSRWDGRFDNEQFF. CDR3 sequence (DNA): TGTGCCAGCAGCCGATGGGACGGCCGATTTGACAATGAGCAGTTCTTC.

The chain employs TRBV6-5 and TRBJ1-6; TRBD1 agrees at 7 bases. CDR1 is MNHEY and CDR2 is SVGAGI in the germline V gene. There are 15 residues in the CDR3. The trim removed 6 bases at V and 7 bases at J, leaving 9 bases unmatched. The CDR3 loop is CASSIQGILNSPLHF. DNA of the CDR3: TGTGCCAGCAGCATACAGGGGATTCTAAATTCACCCCTCCACTTT.

This chain connects TRBV6-1 to TRBJ1-2, with D possibly matching TRBD1 (5 bases). Trimming stripped 1 base from V and 11 bases from J, with 17 bases between. The CDR3 is made up of 14 amino acids. Germline CDR1 is MNHNS and CDR2 is SASEGT. CDR3 protein: CASSEVPREKAYTF. CDR3 DNA: TGTGCCAGCAGTGAAGTGCCCAGGGAAAAGGCTTACACCTTC.

With respect to this clone: In the same sample, other DNA sequences code for this CDR3. The V and J genes are TRBV5-1 and TRBJ2-3; D gene ambiguous. Germline V gene data show CDR1 as SGHRS and CDR2 as YFSETQ. V lost 3 bases, J lost 3 bases, and 5 bases lay in between. This CDR3 region has 12 residues. This CDR3 is CASSSATDTQYF. CDR3 DNA sequence: TGCGCCAGCAGCTCCGCTACAGATACGCAGTATTTT.

The chain carries TRBV11-2 and TRBJ1-2, with D possibly matching TRBD1 (6 bases). There are 16 residues in the CDR3. CDR1 is SGHAT, CDR2 FQNNGV, per germline. Trimming cost V 0 bases and J 3 bases, with 14 bases left between them. Here the CDR3 reads CASSLDGGLSHYGYTF. The CDR3 DNA sequence: TGTGCCAGCAGCTTAGACGGGGGGCTTTCCCACTATGGCTACACCTTC.

This rearrangement joins TRBV6-5 to TRBJ2-7, with D perhaps matching TRBD1 (6 bases). Trimming removed 4 bases from V and 4 bases from J, with 14 bases in between. Per germline, CDR1 MNHEY and CDR2 SVGAGI. The CDR3 runs to 14 residues. CDR3 DNA sequence: TGTGCCAGCAGTTTACAGGGTCCCCCTTACGAGCAGTACTTC. Protein: CASSLQGPPYEQYF.

This chain connects TRBV10-3 to TRBJ2-3, with TRBD1 matching over 10 bases. Per germline, CDR1 ENHRY and CDR2 SYGVKD. The CDR3 length is 14 residues. With 10 bases clipped from V and 3 bases from J, the junction kept 7 bases outside the gene matches. The CDR3 DNA sequence: TGTGCCAGCCGACCGGGACAGGGGACAGATACGCAGTATTTT. Residues: CASRPGQGTDTQYF.

Worth noting for this clone: Within the sample, other DNA sequences also encode this same CDR3. The chain joins TRBV30 to TRBJ2-5, with D hard to call. V was shortened by 0 bases and J by 1 base, with 3 bases between the two germline ends. Germline V gives CDR1 GTSNPN, CDR2 SVGIG (reference sequence). This CDR3 spans 12 amino acids. CDR3 DNA: TGTGCCTGGAGTGTTACCCAAGAGACCCAGTACTTC. Protein product: CAWSVTQETQYF.

This chain connects TRBV7-2 to TRBJ2-3, with 7 bases that match TRBD2. CDR1 is SGHTA, CDR2 FQGNSA, per germline. The CDR3 extends over 15 amino acids. V was pared by 2 bases and J by 3 bases, with 5 bases of the junction left unmatched. CDR3 coding DNA: TGTGCCAGCAGCTTATCAGCGGGGAGGACAGATACGCAGTATTTT. It translates to CASSLSAGRTDTQYF.

The CDR3 DNA follows: TGTGCCAGTAGTATAGATCTTTCCGAAGGGCAGCCCCAGCATTTT. Protein product: CASSIDLSEGQPQHF. This rearrangement joins TRBV19 to TRBJ1-5, with no clear D. Between the trimmed V and J ends, which lost 0 bases and 7 bases, there was a span of 13 bases. Germline-derived CDR1 and CDR2 are LNHDA and SQIVND (reference sequence). CDR3 length equals 15 residues.

This chain uses TRBV6-1 with TRBJ2-1; 7 nucleotides agree with TRBD2. The germline V gene encodes CDR1 MNHNS and CDR2 SASEGT. This CDR3 comprises 15 residues. The ends lost 6 bases at V and 3 bases at J; junction bases unmatched: 8. The CDR3 DNA is TGTGCCAGCAGATCAGCTAGCGGTAGCTACAATGAGCAGTTCTTC. It is translated as CASRSASGSYNEQFF.

The chain recombines TRBV5-8 with TRBJ2-7; tentative D call: TRBD1 (6 bases). The CDR3 has 11 residues. The germline V and J ends were trimmed by 0 bases and 12 bases, with 10 bases remaining between them. Germline V gives CDR1 SGHTS, CDR2 YDEGEE. The CDR3 protein is CASSLGAGVYF. The CDR3 coding sequence is TGTGCCAGCAGCTTGGGCGCAGGGGTGTACTTC.

This sequence joins TRBV5-6 and TRBJ1-4; 7 bases align to TRBD1. CDR1 is SGHDT, CDR2 YYEEEE, per germline. This CDR3 spans 17 amino acids. With 4 bases clipped from V and 1 base from J, the junction kept 10 bases outside the gene matches. The CDR3 here is CASSPETGRGTNEKLFF. In nucleotides, the CDR3 is TGTGCCAGCAGCCCAGAGACAGGGAGGGGAACTAATGAAAAACTGTTTTTT.

This sequence joins TRBV7-6 and TRBJ2-1; 8 bases agree with TRBD2. The junction had 4 bases not matched to a gene; V was cut back by 1 base and J by 2 bases. The CDR3 contains 16 residues. The germline V gene encodes CDR1 SGHVS and CDR2 FNYEAQ. In DNA, the CDR3 is TGTGCCAGCAGCTTAGTTAGTAGCGGGGCCTACAATGAGCAGTTCTTC. Amino acid sequence: CASSLVSSGAYNEQFF.

About this clone: This sample includes further DNA sequences coding for the same CDR3. The J gene is TRBJ1-2, the V gene TRBV30; no definite D call. The CDR3 is made up of 12 amino acids. Trimming took 1 base from V and 5 from J, leaving 8 bases between them. Germline V gene data show CDR1 as GTSNPN and CDR2 as SVGIG (reference sequence). The CDR3 is CAWSEDGYGYTF. DNA for the CDR3: TGTGCCTGGAGTGAGGACGGTTATGGCTACACCTTC.

The gene calls are TRBV5-1 and TRBJ2-7, with 11 bases lining up with TRBD2. Germline loops: CDR1 SGHRS, CDR2 YFSETQ. The CDR3 contains 17 residues. V lost 4 bases and J lost 5; bases outside the gene matches: 14. The CDR3 region is CASSPEKKTSGRNEQYF. The CDR3 DNA is TGCGCCAGCAGCCCCGAAAAGAAAACTAGCGGGAGAAACGAGCAGTACTTC.

This clone was detected once. Other DNA variants within this sample encode the same CDR3. J is TRBJ2-4 and V is TRBV5-1; D perhaps matches TRBD1 (5 bases). This CDR3 has 14 amino acids. Per the germline V gene, CDR1 is SGHRS and CDR2 is YFSETQ. V lost 0 bases and J lost 7, with 11 bases in between. In DNA form, the CDR3 reads TGCGCCAGCAGCTTGGAGGCAGGGAAGAACATTCAGTACTTC. Protein product: CASSLEAGKNIQYF.

This chain joins TRBV4-3 and TRBJ2-2; D is perhaps TRBD2 (5 bases). Trimming pared 0 bases from V and 7 bases from J, leaving 15 bases between. The germline V gene has CDR1 LGHNA and CDR2 YSLEER. CDR3 size: 16 residues. In DNA, the CDR3 is TGCGCCAGCAGCCAAGATCCCGGACTCCCTAGCGGGGAGCTGTTTTTT. Translation gives CASSQDPGLPSGELFF.

The J gene is TRBJ2-7, the V gene TRBV5-5, with a possible D match to TRBD2 (6 bases). Trimming took 3 bases from V and 6 from J, leaving 10 bases between them. CDR3 length equals 12 residues. Germline CDR1 SGHKS, CDR2 YYEKEE (reference sequence). The CDR3 protein is CASSSNSGEQYF. In DNA form, the CDR3 reads TGTGCCAGCAGCTCCAATAGCGGCGAGCAGTACTTC. The full variable domain, rest sourced from reference TRBV5-5 and TRBJ2-7, is DAGVTQSPTHLIKTRGQQVTLRCSPISGHKSVSWYQQVLGQGPQFIFQYYEKEERGRGNFPDRFSARQFPNYSSELNVNALLLGDSALYLCASSSNSGEQYFGPGTRLTVT.

Note on this clone: Other DNA variants within this sample encode the same CDR3. This sequence joins TRBV6-5 and TRBJ1-2, with D tentatively TRBD1 (6 bases). Trimming shortened V by 3 bases and J by 2 bases, and 10 bases separated the two germline ends. Germline values: CDR1 MNHEY, CDR2 SVGAGI. The CDR3 spans 14 residues. The CDR3: CASSYLQGNYGYTF. The CDR3 nucleotides read TGTGCCAGCAGTTATCTACAGGGAAACTATGGCTACACCTTC.

V usage is TRBV5-4 and J usage is TRBJ2-7; 8 nucleotides line up with TRBD1. Germline lookup yields CDR1 SGHNT and CDR2 YYREEE (reference sequence). There are 14 residues in the CDR3. Germline trimming cut 1 base from V and 5 bases from J; bases unmatched to any gene: 5. CDR3 sequence (DNA): TGTGCCAGCAGCTTGCCAGGGGGCTTCGACGAGCAGTACTTC. Residues: CASSLPGGFDEQYF.

The sample holds one count of this clone. This sample also contains other DNA sequences that code for the same CDR3. The V and J genes are TRBV6-1 and TRBJ2-3; D unclear. The CDR3 sequence is 15 residues long. Germline V gene data show CDR1 as MNHNS and CDR2 as SASEGT. Trimming shortened V by 1 base and J by 2 bases, and 10 bases separated the two germline ends. The CDR3 region is CASSEGRTSTDTQYF. The CDR3 region has the DNA TGTGCCAGCAGTGAAGGAAGGACCTCCACAGATACGCAGTATTTT.

This clone was detected a few times. This sample also contains other DNA sequences that code for the same CDR3. This chain uses TRBV5-1 with TRBJ1-5; 7 nucleotides agree with TRBD1. CDR3 size: 13 residues. V lost 4 bases and J lost 5; bases outside the gene matches: 3. CDR1 is SGHRS and CDR2 is YFSETQ in the germline V gene. The CDR3 DNA follows: TGCGCCAGCAGCCGGGACAGTTATCAGCCCCAGCATTTT. This translates into CASSRDSYQPQHF.

This chain joins TRBV7-9 and TRBJ1-6; a possible D gene is TRBD1 (6 bases). CDR1 SEHNR and CDR2 FQNEAQ come from the germline V gene (reference sequence). The CDR3 consists of 16 residues. Trimming took off 5 bases at V and 5 bases at J, with 16 bases between the two ends. The CDR3 here is CASSLNSDRNNSPLHF. CDR3 nucleotide sequence: TGTGCCAGCAGCCTGAATTCGGACAGAAATAATTCACCCCTCCACTTT.

V is TRBV7-8 and J is TRBJ2-7; 12 nucleotides match TRBD2. V gave up 5 bases and J gave up 3 bases; unmatched junction bases: 11. The CDR3 covers 17 residues. CDR1 and CDR2 from the germline V gene are SGHVS and FQNEAQ. CDR3 sequence (DNA): TGTGCCAGCAGCCCCACTTCCCCGACTAGCGGGAGCTACGAGCAGTACTTC. This encodes CASSPTSPTSGSYEQYF.